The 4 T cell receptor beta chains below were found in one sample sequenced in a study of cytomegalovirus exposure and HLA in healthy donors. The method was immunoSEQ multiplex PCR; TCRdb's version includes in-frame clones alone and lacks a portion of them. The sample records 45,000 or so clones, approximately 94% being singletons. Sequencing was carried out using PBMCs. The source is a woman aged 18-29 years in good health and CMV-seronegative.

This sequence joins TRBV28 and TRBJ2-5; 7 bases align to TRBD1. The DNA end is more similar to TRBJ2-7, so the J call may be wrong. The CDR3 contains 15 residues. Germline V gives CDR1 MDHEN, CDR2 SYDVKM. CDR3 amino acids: CASRILGQNSYEQYF. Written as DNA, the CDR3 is TGTGCCAGCAGGATACTGGGACAGAATTCCTACGAGCAGTACTTC.

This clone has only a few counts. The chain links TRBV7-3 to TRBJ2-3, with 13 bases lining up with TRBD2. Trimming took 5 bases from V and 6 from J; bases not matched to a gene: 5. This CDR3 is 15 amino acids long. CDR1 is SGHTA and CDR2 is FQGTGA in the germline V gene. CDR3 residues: CASSKLAGGPDTQYF. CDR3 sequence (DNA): TGTGCCAGCAGCAAACTAGCGGGAGGGCCGGATACGCAGTATTTT.

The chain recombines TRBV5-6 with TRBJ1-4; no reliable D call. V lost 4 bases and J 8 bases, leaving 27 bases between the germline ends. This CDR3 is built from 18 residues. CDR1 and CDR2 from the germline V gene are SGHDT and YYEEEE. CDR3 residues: CASSAPGIPALRGEKLFF. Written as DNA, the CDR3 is TGTGCCAGCAGCGCACCCGGGATCCCAGCCCTGCGCGGCGAAAAACTGTTTTTT.

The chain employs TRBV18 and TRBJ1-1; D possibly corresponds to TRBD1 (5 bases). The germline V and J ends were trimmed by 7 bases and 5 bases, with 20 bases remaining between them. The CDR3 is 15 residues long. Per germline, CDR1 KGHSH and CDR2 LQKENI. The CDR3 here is CASFPVGQPGTEAFF. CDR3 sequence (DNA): TGTGCCAGCTTCCCCGTGGGGCAGCCTGGGACTGAAGCTTTCTTT.